This entry describes one T cell receptor beta chain. This clone has a handful of counts. The antigen it binds to is not known. Nothing much larger sits one base from this clone, and base qualities are not available. The library relied on the immunoSEQ multiplex PCR assay. In the source study's methods: During preprocessing, nonproductive sequences were removed, along with CDR3s that did not begin with C, did not end with F or W, or were shorter than 7 amino acids. The MANAFEST web app identified antigen-specific clonotypes based on expansion compared with the reference and other culture wells. A clone was considered positive if the clone showed significant expansion compared with the reference culture in 2 of 3 replicate wells at an FDR below 0.05. A further requirement for positive clones was significant expansion compared with all other tandem wells, along with an odds ratio above 5. CDR3 homology was measured as pairwise Levenshtein distance, computed with the stringdist R package after trimming three terminal residues from each end. Entries here come from immuneACCESS through TCRdb and include only in-frame sequences with V and J called. Some clones fail to appear in such tables; in the studies checked, an unresolved V gene covers under half of the shortfall, and the cause of the remainder is unknown. For V, J and clone size, that table is used; D and trimming come from the DNA. In all, the sample holds some 14,000 clones, and 78% of those were seen once. The ten biggest clones cover roughly 18% of the sample.

This entry is derived from a study of CD4 T cells in relation to SARS-CoV-2 and coronaviruses (dated by TCRdb to 2020 to 2023). With respect to the entire study: The ViraFEST assay cultured PBMCs with antigen for nine to eleven days, then sequenced TCR beta CDR3s to find antigen-specific clonal expansions. An HIV-1 Nef peptide pool or a no-peptide culture served as the negative reference condition. Shared crossreactive spike epitopes were mapped to their HLA restriction using patient-derived lymphoblastoid cell lines. The study assessed, at the TCR clonotype level, memory CD4+ T cell crossreactivity between SARS-CoV-2 and common cold coronavirus spike proteins. The Adaptive Biotechnologies TCR-sequencing kit was used to sequence samples from a few pre-COVID donors and the naive versus memory experiments, whereas other data were Illumina-based. For other donors in the study, expansion assays were sequenced with a different, Illumina-based TCR-beta assay.

Results and caveats for the whole study, not just this receptor: The study was constrained by small numbers of patients and of tested TCRs. Pre-pandemic and post-infection samples were not both contributed by any donor, so tracing of the source of pre-existing responses was limited. Roughly 60% of donors had memory CD4+ clonotypes that crossrecognized SARS-CoV-2 and at least one common cold coronavirus spike. Crossreactivity analysis centred on spike protein, so crossreactivity against other viral proteins was not assessed. Crossreactive clones showed significantly weaker SARS-CoV-2-driven expansion than monoreactive clones, consistent with antigenic imprinting.

V drops 1 base and J drops 1 base, leaving 8 bases in between. CDR1 is given as PRHDT and CDR2 as FYEKMQ, both from the germline V gene (reference sequence). The cysteine opens and the phenylalanine closes a CDR3 of 14 amino acids. Only the CDR3 part of the read is kept: 42 bases, read in frame from the first base. CD4+ T cells from unexposed donors were collected before the COVID-19 pandemic (2011-2018). Following 10 days of culture, the EasySep CD4+ T cell isolation kit was used to isolate CD4+ T cells. Unexposed donor CD4+ T cells were tested for reactivity to SARS-CoV-2 S and N and four common cold coronavirus spike pools, as cell number allowed. Each well held 2 million to 2.5 million PBMCs cultured in IMDM containing approximately 5% human AB serum and roughly 10 IU/ml IL-2. Half of the culture medium was replaced with fresh IL-2-containing medium on days 3 and 7. In general, triplicate replicate wells were used for every peptide culture condition. The leukapheresis product for the unexposed donors was obtained through commercial purchase. Ficoll-Paque PLUS gradient centrifugation was used to isolate PBMCs from leukapheresis product or whole blood. PBMCs were either cryopreserved at -140 degrees C or used fresh in the expansion assay. The QIAamp Micro DNA Kit was used to extract genomic DNA from the CD4+ T cells.

Sequencing used CD4+ T cells from PBMCs, cultured in vitro. The rearranged segments are TRBV13 and TRBJ2-7; the D gene cannot be resolved reliably. The TCR was taken from a human donor in good health. The CDR3 corresponds to CASSLAVVSYEQYF. The base sequence is TGTGCCAGCAGCTTAGCGGTCGTATCCTACGAGCAGTACTTC.